This T cell receptor (beta chain) was captured by sequencing in a study of T cell repertoires in cytomegalovirus infection. At the level of the study: Shared public TCR beta signatures pointed to both CMV infection and a matching HLA type. General study findings and limits: Pooled public TCR beta family frequency picked out CMV carriers with the relevant HLA. The ex vivo response was dominated by HLA-C-restricted CMV-specific TCR beta clonotypes.

TCRdb re-called the reads with MiXCR, one entry per CDR3 protein. The table lists approximately 130,000 distinct CDR3 sequences, 20% to 30% of them singletons, with almost 35% in the top ten. CDR1 is SGHVS, CDR2 FNYEAQ, per germline. The CDR3 is 13 amino acids. V lost 10 bases, J lost 6 bases, and 19 bases lay in between. Remarks on this clonotype: The antigen is not known.

This chain uses TRBV7-6 with TRBJ2-7; no firm D call. The clonotype was recovered from a human donor in good health (CMV status not recorded). Some clones in this sample may be carry-over from other donors' samples. Sequencing used PBMCs, sequenced either directly or after in vitro stimulation (not recorded which). The CDR3: CATNLDPDGEQYF. In DNA, the CDR3 is TGTGCCACCAACCTGGACCCCGATGGCGAGCAGTACTTC.